This T cell receptor (beta chain) comes out of a study of post-analysis software for immune sequencing data (dated by TCRdb to between 2014 and 2016). Context from the whole study: Relapsing-remitting, secondary progressive and progressive-relapsing multiple sclerosis were recorded as disease courses, and subtype annotation was lacking for some patients. A subset of samples was prepared in parallel using single-end sample barcoding, then pooled and co-amplified after Illumina adapter ligation. The multiple sclerosis patient repertoires were compared with 10 to 12 previously published healthy control repertoires from donors aged roughly 6 to 27 years.

What the work shows at the level of the full study, not this receptor alone: Four or five TRBV segments, including TRBV5-6, TRBV5-1 and TRBV20-1, were significantly more frequent in patients than controls. Direct clustering with F measure showed strong co-clustering of samples prepared in the same batch, prompting a batch-effect correction. The multiple sclerosis patient group was slightly younger than the control group. Compared with controls, multiple sclerosis patients had significantly lower normalized Chao1 diversity, a finding suggesting substantial peripheral T-cell clonal expansion.

Counted from cysteine to phenylalanine, this CDR3 has 17 amino acids. Only the CDR3 DNA stays, 51 bases, in frame from base 1. V is clipped by 1 base and J by 1 base, and the sequence between their germline boundaries is 16 bases long. This sample's time point label indicates: second blood draw from one MS patient after hematopoietic stem cell transplantation. To demonstrate the VDJtools post-analysis software, TCR beta repertoires were profiled from the peripheral blood of more than ten young patients with multiple sclerosis. The multiple sclerosis patients were children and adolescents between roughly 6 and 17 years of age. Library prep was done by PCR. Sequencer: Illumina HiSeq 2500. Unique molecular identifiers were incorporated into TCR beta cDNA libraries to reduce PCR and sequencing biases. About 500,000 cDNA molecules were obtained for every 1 to 10 million input T cells, so each molecule roughly corresponded to one T cell. The same protocol used for the earlier healthy control dataset was applied to prepare and sequence the patient libraries. Within a given batch, samples were prepared together, multiplexed and sequenced on the same HiSeq lane. Concerning the study's data processing: MIGEC was used to process the raw barcoded reads, and molecular identifier groups with only a single read were discarded before consensus assembly and CDR3 extraction. VDJtools was used for post-analysis of the clonotype tables, with diversity normalized by down-sampling every dataset to the smallest sample size. Repertoire overlap clustering matched CDR3 amino acid but not nucleotide sequences to correct batch-related cross-sample contamination. Starting from the raw public reads, TCRdb applied fastp trimming at Q25, assembled clones with MiXCR and retained in-frame beta chains. Under each unique CDR3 protein, matching rows form one entry showing the most common genes and DNA. The V and J calls and clone size are TCRdb's, not the authors'. This sample is represented by 160,000 or so distinct CDR3 sequences; under 40% of them were singletons. 28% of the sample is in the top ten clones.

About this clonotype itself: No antigen is known for it. Base qualities are missing; no much larger clone stands one base away.

This chain is built from TRBV12-3 or TRBV12-4 and TRBJ1-1; the D gene is not confidently resolved. Sequenced here: blood, sampled after autologous hematopoietic stem cell transplantation. The receptor's source is a girl aged 5 to 17 with multiple sclerosis. Donor details come from another sample of the same person, matched by shared clones. The DNA sequence is given as TGTGCCAGCAGTTTAGAAGGATGGCCACCTCAGAACACTGAAGCTTTCTTT. This codes for CASSLEGWPPQNTEAFF.